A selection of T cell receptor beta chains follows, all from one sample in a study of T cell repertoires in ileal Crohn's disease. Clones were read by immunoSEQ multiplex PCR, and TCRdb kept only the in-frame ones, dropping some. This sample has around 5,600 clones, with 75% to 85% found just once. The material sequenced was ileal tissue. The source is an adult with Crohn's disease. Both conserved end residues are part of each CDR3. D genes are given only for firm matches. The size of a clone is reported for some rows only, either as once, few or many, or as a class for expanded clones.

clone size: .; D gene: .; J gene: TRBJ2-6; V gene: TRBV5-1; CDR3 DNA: TGCGCCAGCAGCAAAACAGGCCTCTCTGGGGCCAACGTCCTGACTTTC; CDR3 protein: CASSKTGLSGANVLTF
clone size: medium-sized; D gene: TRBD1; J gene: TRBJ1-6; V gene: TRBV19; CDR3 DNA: TGTGCCAGTAGTATATTTGACCCACAGGGGGCCAATTCACCCCTCCACTTT; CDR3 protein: CASSIFDPQGANSPLHF
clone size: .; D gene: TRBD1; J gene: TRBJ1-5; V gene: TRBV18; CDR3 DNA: TGTGCCAGCTCACCACCGAATAGGGGGCTTCATAGTCAGCCCCAGCATTTT; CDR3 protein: CASSPPNRGLHSQPQHF
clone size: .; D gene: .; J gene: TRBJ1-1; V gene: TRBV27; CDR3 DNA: TGTGCCAGCAGTTTAAGCGGGATGGGGAACACTGAAGCTTTCTTT; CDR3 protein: CASSLSGMGNTEAFF
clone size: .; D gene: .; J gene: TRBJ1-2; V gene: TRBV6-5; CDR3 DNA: TGTGCCAGCAGTTTTCAGCCCCGCTATGGCTACACCTTC; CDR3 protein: CASSFQPRYGYTF
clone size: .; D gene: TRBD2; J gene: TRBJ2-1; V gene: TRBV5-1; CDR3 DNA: TGCGCCAGCAGCCGTTCTAGCGGGGGGTACAATGAGCAGTTCTTC; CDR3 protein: CASSRSSGGYNEQFF
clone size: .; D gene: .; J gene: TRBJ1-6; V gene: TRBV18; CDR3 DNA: TGTGCCAGCTCACTTGGTCAGGGTAATAATTCACCCCTCCACTTT; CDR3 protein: CASSLGQGNNSPLHF
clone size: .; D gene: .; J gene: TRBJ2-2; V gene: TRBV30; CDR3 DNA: TGTGCCTGGAGAGGGAGCGGCACCGGGGAGCTGTTTTTT; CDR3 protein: CAWRGSGTGELFF
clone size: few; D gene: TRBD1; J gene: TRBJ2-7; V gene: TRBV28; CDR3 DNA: TGTGCCAGCAGACCCGGACAGGCAAGCTCCTACGAGCAGTACTTC; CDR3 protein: CASRPGQASSYEQYF
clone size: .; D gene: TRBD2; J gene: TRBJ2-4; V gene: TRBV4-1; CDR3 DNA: TGCGCCAGCAGCCAGACTAGCGGGGGCCTTCTGGCCAAAAACATTCAGTACTTC; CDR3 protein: CASSQTSGGLLAKNIQYF
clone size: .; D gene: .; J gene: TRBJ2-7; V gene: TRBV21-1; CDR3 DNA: TGTGCCAGCAGCAAAACAGGCGTTACGTCAGAGCAGTACTTC; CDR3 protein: CASSKTGVTSEQYF
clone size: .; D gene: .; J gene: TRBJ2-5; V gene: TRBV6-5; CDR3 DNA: TGTGCCAGCAGTTTGTTGGGGGAGACCCAGTACTTC; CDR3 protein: CASSLLGETQYF
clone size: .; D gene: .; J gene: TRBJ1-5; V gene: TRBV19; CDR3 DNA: TGTGCCAGTAGTCCCCGGGGGATCAATCAGCCCCAGCATTTT; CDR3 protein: CASSPRGINQPQHF
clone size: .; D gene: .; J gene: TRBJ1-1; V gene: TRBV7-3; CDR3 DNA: TGTGCCAGCTCCCCGGGGGGTATGGGGACTGAAGCTTTCTTT; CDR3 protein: CASSPGGMGTEAFF
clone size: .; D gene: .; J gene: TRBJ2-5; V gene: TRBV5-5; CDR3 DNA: TGTGCCAGCAGCGTGTACTATCAAGAGACCCAGTACTTC; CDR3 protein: CASSVYYQETQYF
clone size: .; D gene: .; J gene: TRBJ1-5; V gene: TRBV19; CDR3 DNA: TGTGCCAGTAGGCAGTGGGGGGCCTGGCAGCCCCAGCATTTT; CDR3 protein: CASRQWGAWQPQHF
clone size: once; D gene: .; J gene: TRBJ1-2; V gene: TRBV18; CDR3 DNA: TGTGCCAGCTCACCGGTCGGACAGAGTACACCGTATGGCTACACCTTC; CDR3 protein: CASSPVGQSTPYGYTF
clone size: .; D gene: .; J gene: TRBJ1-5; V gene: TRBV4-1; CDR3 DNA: TGCGCCAGCAGCCAAGATCCGACAGTCAATCAGCCCCAGCATTTT; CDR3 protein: CASSQDPTVNQPQHF
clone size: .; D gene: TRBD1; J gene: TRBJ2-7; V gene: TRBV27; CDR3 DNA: TGTGCCAGCAGTTCGACCGCCCTGGGACAGGGGGTGACCTACGAGCAGTACTTC; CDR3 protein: CASSSTALGQGVTYEQYF
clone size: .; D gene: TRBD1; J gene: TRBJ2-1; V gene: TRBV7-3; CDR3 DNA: TGTGCCAGCAGCCCACAACAGGGGATCATCTACAATGAGCAGTTCTTC; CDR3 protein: CASSPQQGIIYNEQFF
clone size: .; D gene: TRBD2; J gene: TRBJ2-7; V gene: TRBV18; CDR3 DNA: TGTGCCAGCTCACCAGGGGAGGGTTCCTACGAGCAGTACTTC; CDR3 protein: CASSPGEGSYEQYF
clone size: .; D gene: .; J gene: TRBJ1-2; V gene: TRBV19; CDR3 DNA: TGTGCCAGTAGTATAGACGGGTATGGCTACACCTTC; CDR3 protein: CASSIDGYGYTF
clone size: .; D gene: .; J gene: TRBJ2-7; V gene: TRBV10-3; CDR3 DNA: TGTGCCATCAGTGAGTCCGTAGGCAGCCAATACGAGCAGTACTTC; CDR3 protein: CAISESVGSQYEQYF